A selection of T cell receptor beta chains follows, all from one sample in a study of identical twins. One entry per CDR3 protein, called by TCRdb with MiXCR from the 5' RACE reads. The table records hundreds of thousands of distinct CDR3 sequences, 5.5% to 6.5% of them present only once. The sample comprised naive T cells sorted from blood. Every receptor here comes from a man younger than 35 in good health. Each CDR3 is given with its conserved first and last residue. D genes are given only for firm matches. The size field is filled for only some rows; it gives once, few, many or a size class.

>few|TRBV19|TRBJ1-6|.
TGTGCCAGTAGTGTGTTTCCGGGACGCGAAACCGATTCACCCCTCCACTTT
CASSVFPGRETDSPLHF
>many|TRBV20-1|TRBJ2-1|.
TGCAGTGCTAGAGTACGTGGCCCGAGCTCCTACAATGAGCAGTTCTTC
CSARVRGPSSYNEQFF
>.|TRBV20-1|TRBJ2-7|TRBD1
TGCAGTGCTAGACACCGGGACAGGGGGCATGAGCAGTACTTC
CSARHRDRGHEQYF
>.|TRBV3-1|TRBJ2-3|.
TGTGCCAGCAGCCAAGGGGAAGTCGGTACGCAGTATTTT
CASSQGEVGTQYF
>many|TRBV27|TRBJ1-2|TRBD1
TGTGCCAGCAGTCCCGGACAGGGCCCCTTCCCCGATGGCTACACCTTC
CASSPGQGPFPDGYTF
>many|TRBV12-3/TRBV12-4|TRBJ2-3|TRBD2
TGTGCCAGCAGCCTGTCTAGCGGGAGAACCGATACGCAGTATTTT
CASSLSSGRTDTQYF
>many|TRBV5-1|TRBJ2-5|.
TGCGCCAGCAGCTTGGAAGTGACACCGAAGTACCAAGAGACCCAGTACTTC
CASSLEVTPKYQETQYF
>.|TRBV19|TRBJ1-4|.
TGTGCCACCTCCGGCCGGGCGAGAAATGAAAAACTGTTTTTT
CATSGRARNEKLFF
>many|TRBV12-3/TRBV12-4|TRBJ2-1|TRBD1
TGTGCCAGCAGCTTGACAGGGGCCGCGAGGAATGAGCAGTTCTTC
CASSLTGAARNEQFF
>many|TRBV29-1|TRBJ2-5|TRBD2
TGCAGCGTTGAAGATAGTCGGAAAGGGGGGACTAGCGGGAGAGAGACCCAGTACTTC
CSVEDSRKGGTSGRETQYF
>many|TRBV6-5|TRBJ2-7|.
TGTGCCAGCGAGGGGATCTACGAGCAGTACTTC
CASEGIYEQYF
>many|TRBV20-1|TRBJ2-7|.
TGCAGTGCTAGAGATATCGATCAGGCCTCTCAAGAGCAGTACTTC
CSARDIDQASQEQYF
>.|TRBV27|TRBJ2-7|TRBD2
TGTGCCAGCAGTACCCTAGCGGGAGGGCCTGACGACGAGCAGTACTTC
CASSTLAGGPDDEQYF
>few|TRBV6-2/TRBV6-3|TRBJ2-7|.
TGTGCCAGCAGTTCGGTTGGGGCGGGAACGGCTTACGAGCAGTACTTC
CASSSVGAGTAYEQYF
>few|TRBV5-1|TRBJ2-5|TRBD2
TGCGCCAGCAGCTTCTCTAGCGGGGAAGAGACCCAGTACTTC
CASSFSSGEETQYF
>.|TRBV20-1|TRBJ2-3|TRBD1
TGCAGTGCAACCGGGACAGACGACACAGATACGCAGTATTTT
CSATGTDDTDTQYF
>many|TRBV29-1|TRBJ2-1|.
TGCAGCGTCTTATTTAATAGCGGAAGTGAGCAGTTCTTC
CSVLFNSGSEQFF
>.|TRBV11-1|TRBJ2-1|.
TGTGCCAGCAGCTTAGAGGCCATTAGGAGCGGTGAGCAGTTCTTC
CASSLEAIRSGEQFF
>many|TRBV27|TRBJ2-1|TRBD2
TGTGCCAGCACCCTATGGGCGGGAGGGCCTGGAAATGAGCAGTTCTTC
CASTLWAGGPGNEQFF
>many|TRBV24-1|TRBJ2-5|.
TGTGCCACCAGTGGGGGACTAGAGACCCAGTACTTC
CATSGGLETQYF
>many|TRBV24-1|TRBJ2-1|.
TGTGCCACCAGTGATCCTGGGGGGACTTTATACAATGAGCAGTTCTTC
CATSDPGGTLYNEQFF
>many|TRBV5-1|TRBJ2-5|TRBD1
TGCGCCAGCAGCTTGGGAATTCAGACAGGGATCCAAGAGACCCAGTACTTC
CASSLGIQTGIQETQYF
>many|TRBV12-3/TRBV12-4|TRBJ2-3|TRBD1
TGTGCCAGCAGTTTTGGGACAGGGGGCACAGATACGCAGTATTTT
CASSFGTGGTDTQYF
>.|TRBV24-1|TRBJ2-1|TRBD2
TGTGCCACCAGTGAGGCCGGACAGGCGACTAGCGGGAGGATGTCTGAGCAGTTCTTC
CATSEAGQATSGRMSEQFF
>few|TRBV28|TRBJ2-7|.
TGTGCCAGCAGTTTGGGGACTGAAAGGGGCGAGCAGTACTTC
CASSLGTERGEQYF
>few|TRBV7-6|TRBJ2-1|TRBD2
TGTGCCAGCAGCTTGGCAACCCTACTAGCGGGAGGCAACAATGAGCAGTTCTTC
CASSLATLLAGGNNEQFF
>many|TRBV12-3/TRBV12-4|TRBJ2-2|.
TGTGCCAGCAGTCCAGGGATGAGCACCGGGGAGCTGTTTTTT
CASSPGMSTGELFF
>few|TRBV19|TRBJ2-3|.
TGTGCCAGTAGCCCAGTAAAGACAGATACGCAGTATTTT
CASSPVKTDTQYF